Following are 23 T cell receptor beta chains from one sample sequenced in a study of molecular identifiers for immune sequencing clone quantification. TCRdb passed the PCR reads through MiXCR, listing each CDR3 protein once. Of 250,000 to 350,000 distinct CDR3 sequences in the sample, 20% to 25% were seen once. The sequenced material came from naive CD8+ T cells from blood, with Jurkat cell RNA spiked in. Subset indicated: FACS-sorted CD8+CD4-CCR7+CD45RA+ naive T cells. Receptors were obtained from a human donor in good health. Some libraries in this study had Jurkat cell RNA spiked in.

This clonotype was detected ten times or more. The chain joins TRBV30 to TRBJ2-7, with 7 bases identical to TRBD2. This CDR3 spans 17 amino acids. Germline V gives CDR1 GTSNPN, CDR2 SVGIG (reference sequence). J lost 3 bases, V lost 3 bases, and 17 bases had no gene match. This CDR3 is CAWSGLPRGSTIYEQYF. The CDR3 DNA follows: TGTGCCTGGAGCGGACTTCCGCGCGGGAGTACCATCTACGAGCAGTACTTC.

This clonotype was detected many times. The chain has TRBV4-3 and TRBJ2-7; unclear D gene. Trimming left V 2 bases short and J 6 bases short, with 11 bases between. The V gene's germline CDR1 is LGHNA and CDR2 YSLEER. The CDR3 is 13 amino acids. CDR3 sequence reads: CASSQFTGSEQYF. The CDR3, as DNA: TGCGCCAGCAGCCAATTTACTGGATCCGAGCAGTACTTC.

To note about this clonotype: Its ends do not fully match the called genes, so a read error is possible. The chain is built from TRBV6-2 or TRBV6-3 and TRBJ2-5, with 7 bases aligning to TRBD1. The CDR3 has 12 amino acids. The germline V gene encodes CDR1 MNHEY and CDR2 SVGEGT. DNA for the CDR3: TGTGTCAGCAGGGACAGATTAGAGACCCAGTACTTC. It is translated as CVSRDRLETQYF.

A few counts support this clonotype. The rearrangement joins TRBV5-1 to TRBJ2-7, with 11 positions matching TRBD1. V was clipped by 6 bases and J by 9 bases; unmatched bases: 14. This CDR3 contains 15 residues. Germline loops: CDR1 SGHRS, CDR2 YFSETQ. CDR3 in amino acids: CASTEPDRGQVGQYF. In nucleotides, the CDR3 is TGCGCCAGCACCGAACCGGACAGGGGGCAGGTAGGGCAGTACTTC.

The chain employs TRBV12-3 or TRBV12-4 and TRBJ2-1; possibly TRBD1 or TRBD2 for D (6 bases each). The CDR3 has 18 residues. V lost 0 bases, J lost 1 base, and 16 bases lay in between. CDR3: CASSLADRGTFSYNEQFF. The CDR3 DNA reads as TGTGCCAGCAGTTTAGCCGATCGGGGGACATTTTCCTACAATGAGCAGTTCTTC.

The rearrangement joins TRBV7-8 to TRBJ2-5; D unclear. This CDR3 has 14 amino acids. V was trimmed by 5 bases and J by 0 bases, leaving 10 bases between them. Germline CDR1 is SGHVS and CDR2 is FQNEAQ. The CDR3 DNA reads TGTGCCAGCAGCCCCGCGGCGAACCAAGAGACCCAGTACTTC. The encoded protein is CASSPAANQETQYF.

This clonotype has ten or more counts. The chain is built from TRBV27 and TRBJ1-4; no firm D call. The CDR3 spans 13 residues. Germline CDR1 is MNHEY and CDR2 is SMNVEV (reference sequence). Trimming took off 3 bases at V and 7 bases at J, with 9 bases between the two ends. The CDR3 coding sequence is TGTGCCAGCAGTTTCTATCCCAGTGAAAAACTGTTTTTT. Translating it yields CASSFYPSEKLFF.

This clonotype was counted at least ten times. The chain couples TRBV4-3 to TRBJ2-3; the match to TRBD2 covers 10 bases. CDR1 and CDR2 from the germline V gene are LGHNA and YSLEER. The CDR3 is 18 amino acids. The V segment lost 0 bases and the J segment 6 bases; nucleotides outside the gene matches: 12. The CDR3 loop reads CASSQELPSGGALDTQYF. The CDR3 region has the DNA TGCGCCAGCAGCCAAGAGCTTCCTAGCGGGGGTGCCTTGGATACGCAGTATTTT.

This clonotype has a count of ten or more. CDR3: CASSGYDSGYWTRNTIYF. As DNA, the CDR3 is TGTGCCAGCAGTGGATACGATTCAGGATATTGGACCCGTAACACCATATATTTT. The J gene is TRBJ1-3, the V gene TRBV25-1; no definite D call. V lost 4 bases and J lost 7, with 26 bases in between. The germline gives CDR1 MGHDK, CDR2 SYGVNS. The CDR3 is made up of 18 amino acids.

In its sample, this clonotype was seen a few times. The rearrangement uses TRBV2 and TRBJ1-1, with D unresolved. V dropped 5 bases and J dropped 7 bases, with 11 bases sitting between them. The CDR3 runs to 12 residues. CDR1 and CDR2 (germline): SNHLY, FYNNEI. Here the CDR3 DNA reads TGTGCCAGCAGTCACCGCCAAAGTGAAGCTTTCTTT. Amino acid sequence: CASSHRQSEAFF.

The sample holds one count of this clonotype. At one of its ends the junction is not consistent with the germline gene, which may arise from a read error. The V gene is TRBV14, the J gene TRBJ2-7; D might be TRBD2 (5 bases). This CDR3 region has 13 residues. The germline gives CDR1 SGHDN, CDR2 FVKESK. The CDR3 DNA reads TGTGCCAGCAACCAAGAAAGGACGGGGGAGCAGTACTTC. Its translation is CASNQERTGEQYF.

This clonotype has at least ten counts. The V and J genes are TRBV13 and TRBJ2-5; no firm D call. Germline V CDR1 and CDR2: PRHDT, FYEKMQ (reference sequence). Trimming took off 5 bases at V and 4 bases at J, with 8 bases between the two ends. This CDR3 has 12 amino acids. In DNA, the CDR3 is TGTGCCAGCAGCGCCCGGACAGAGACCCAGTACTTC. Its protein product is CASSARTETQYF.

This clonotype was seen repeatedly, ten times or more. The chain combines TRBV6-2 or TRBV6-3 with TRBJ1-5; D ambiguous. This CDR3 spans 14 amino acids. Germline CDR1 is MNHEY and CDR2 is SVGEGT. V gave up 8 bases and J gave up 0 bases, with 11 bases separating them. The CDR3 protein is CASGPTGSNQPQHF. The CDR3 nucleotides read TGTGCCAGCGGACCGACTGGTAGCAATCAGCCCCAGCATTTT.

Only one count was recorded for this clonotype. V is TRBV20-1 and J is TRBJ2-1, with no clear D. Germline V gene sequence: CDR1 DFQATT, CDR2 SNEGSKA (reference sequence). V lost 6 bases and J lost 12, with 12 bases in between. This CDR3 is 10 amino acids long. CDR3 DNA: TGCAGTGCCCTGGCCCCCGGGCAGTTCTTC. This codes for CSALAPGQFF.

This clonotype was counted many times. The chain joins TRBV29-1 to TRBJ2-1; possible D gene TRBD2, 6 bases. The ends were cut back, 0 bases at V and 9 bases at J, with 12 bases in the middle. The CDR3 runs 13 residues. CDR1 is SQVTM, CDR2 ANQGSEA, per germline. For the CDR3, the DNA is TGCAGCGTTGAAGAGGGGGGTAGGGCTGAGCAGTTCTTC. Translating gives CSVEEGGRAEQFF.

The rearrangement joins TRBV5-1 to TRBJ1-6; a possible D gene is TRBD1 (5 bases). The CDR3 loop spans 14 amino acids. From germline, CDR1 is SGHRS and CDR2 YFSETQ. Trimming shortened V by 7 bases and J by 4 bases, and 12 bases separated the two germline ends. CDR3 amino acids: CASQTDGYNSPLHF. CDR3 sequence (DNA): TGCGCCAGCCAGACAGACGGATATAATTCACCCCTCCACTTT.

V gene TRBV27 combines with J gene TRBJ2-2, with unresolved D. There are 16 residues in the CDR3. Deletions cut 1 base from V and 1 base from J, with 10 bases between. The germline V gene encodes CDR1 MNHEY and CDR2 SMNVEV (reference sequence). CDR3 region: CASSLFLILNTGELFF. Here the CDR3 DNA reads TGTGCCAGCAGTTTATTCCTCATCCTGAACACCGGGGAGCTGTTTTTT.

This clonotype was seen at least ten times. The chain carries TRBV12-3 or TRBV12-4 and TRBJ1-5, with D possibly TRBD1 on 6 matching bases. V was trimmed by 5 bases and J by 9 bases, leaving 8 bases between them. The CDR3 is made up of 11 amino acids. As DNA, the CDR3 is TGTGCCAGCAGTCAGGGGACGCCCCAGCATTTT. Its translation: CASSQGTPQHF.

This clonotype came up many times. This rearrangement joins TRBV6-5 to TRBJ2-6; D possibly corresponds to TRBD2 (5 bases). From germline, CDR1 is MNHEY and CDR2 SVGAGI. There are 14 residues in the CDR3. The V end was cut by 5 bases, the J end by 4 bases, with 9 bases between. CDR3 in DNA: TGTGCCAGCAGTACGGGGTTAGGGGCCAACGTCCTGACTTTC. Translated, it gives CASSTGLGANVLTF.

CDR3 DNA sequence: TGCGCCAGCAGCCAAGTAGCGGACTACGAGCAGTACTTC. It yields the protein CASSQVADYEQYF. The chain couples TRBV4-1 to TRBJ2-7, with D possibly matching TRBD2 (6 bases). The CDR3 loop spans 13 amino acids. CDR1 MGHRA and CDR2 YSYEKL come from the germline V gene. The ends were cut back, 1 base at V and 3 bases at J, with 7 bases in the middle.

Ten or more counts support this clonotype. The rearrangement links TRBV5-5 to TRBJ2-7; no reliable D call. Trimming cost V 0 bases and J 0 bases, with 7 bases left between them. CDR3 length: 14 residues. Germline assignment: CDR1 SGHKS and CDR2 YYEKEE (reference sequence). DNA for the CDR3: TGTGCCAGCAGCTTGGGGTTTCCCTCCTACGAGCAGTACTTC. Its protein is CASSLGFPSYEQYF.

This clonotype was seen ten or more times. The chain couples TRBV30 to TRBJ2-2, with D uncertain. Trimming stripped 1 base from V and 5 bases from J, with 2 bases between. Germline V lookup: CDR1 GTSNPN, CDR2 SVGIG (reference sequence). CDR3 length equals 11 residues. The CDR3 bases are TGTGCCTGGAGTGCGACCGGGGAGCTGTTTTTT. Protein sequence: CAWSATGELFF.

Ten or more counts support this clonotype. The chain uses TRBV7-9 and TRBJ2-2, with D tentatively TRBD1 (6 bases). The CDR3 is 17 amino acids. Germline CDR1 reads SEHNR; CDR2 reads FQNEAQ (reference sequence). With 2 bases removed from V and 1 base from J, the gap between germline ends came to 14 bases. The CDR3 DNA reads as TGTGCCAGCAGCTTATCGGTACAGGGCTTGAACACCGGGGAGCTGTTTTTT. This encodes CASSLSVQGLNTGELFF.